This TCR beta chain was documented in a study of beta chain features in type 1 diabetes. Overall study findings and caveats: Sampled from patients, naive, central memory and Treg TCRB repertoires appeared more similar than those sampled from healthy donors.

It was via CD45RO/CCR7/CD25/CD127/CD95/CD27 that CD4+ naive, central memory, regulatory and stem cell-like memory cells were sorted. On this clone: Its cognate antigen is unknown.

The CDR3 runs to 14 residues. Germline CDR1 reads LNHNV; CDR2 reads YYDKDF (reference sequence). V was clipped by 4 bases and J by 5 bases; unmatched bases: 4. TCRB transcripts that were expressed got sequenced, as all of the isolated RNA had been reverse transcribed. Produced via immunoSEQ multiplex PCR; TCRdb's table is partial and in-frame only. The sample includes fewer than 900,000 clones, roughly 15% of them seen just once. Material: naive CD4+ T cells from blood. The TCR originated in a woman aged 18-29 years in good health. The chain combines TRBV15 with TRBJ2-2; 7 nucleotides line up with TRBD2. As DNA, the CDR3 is TGTGCCACCAGCACCGGGAGGACAACCGGGGAGCTGTTTTTT. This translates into CATSTGRTTGELFF.